This entry describes one T cell receptor (beta chain). Its binding antigen is unknown. No base quality values were provided; no much bigger clone lies one nucleotide off. For the CD8 naive samples, CD45RO-negative cells were positively selected for CCR7, yielding a CD45RA+CCR7+ population from which TemRA cells were excluded. Donors were healthy HIV-negative adults with no recently reported acute infections or vaccinations. Every donor was a Caucasian adult living in Nashville, Tennessee, USA. After blood collection by leukapheresis, PBMCs were isolated using Ficoll-Histopaque density gradient centrifugation and then cryopreserved in the vapor phase of liquid nitrogen. Analytical flow cytometry was used to check the purity and quantity of every magnetically sorted T cell population. Genomic DNA was isolated from each sorted fraction and quantified by UV absorbance on a Nanodrop 2000c. The sample originates from a study of shared clonotypes between healthy human individuals (TCRdb year 2020). About the study as a whole: A couple of women and a few men aged 18 to 49 years were included in the cohort. For each donor, CD4 naive and CD4 memory were each run on three plates, CD8 naive on two plates, and CD8 memory on one plate. To estimate repertoire size and how much clonotypes are shared between individuals, the study performed deep sequencing of blood TCR repertoires from about 5 healthy adults. Libraries were prepared and TCR repertoires were sequenced by different laboratories using diverse techniques, in order to increase sequencing depth and limit assay-specific biases. Between about 0.94 and 8.9 billion PBMCs per donor were obtained by leukapheresis. Points the paper makes about the study in general: Pairwise subsampling led to the expectation that sequencing depth would affect the degree of clonotype sharing among donors. Sampling was restricted to blood, and TCR repertoires in tissue are likely to differ from TCR repertoires in blood. Even with the large sequencing depth, rarefaction of the sorted-subset datasets indicated that sequencing was incomplete. Because the study included only a small number of donors, the genetic and exposure-history diversity represented was limited. Clonotypes shared by all four sorted-subset donors showed higher generation probabilities than non-shared clonotypes. Approximately 4.8% of naive CD4, more than 3% of naive CD8, approximately 2% of memory CD4, and 0.35% to 0.5% of memory CD8 clonotypes were shared across a few donors. Larger estimated clonotype richness was generally found for naive subsets than for memory subsets.

Using the deep immunoSEQ assay, multiplex PCR amplified TCR CDR3 regions from genomic DNA. Extracted genomic DNA from each cell subset was distributed evenly across all wells of several immunoSEQ 96-well plates, and each plate was treated as a replicate. For sorted subsets, about 210 ng of genomic DNA, equivalent to roughly 30,000 T cell genomes, went into each replicate PCR. Purified libraries were quantified with a Qubit 3.0 fluorometer, sized on a Bioanalyzer 2100, and re-quantified with the KAPA Library Quantification kit. Each immunoSEQ 96-well plate was sequenced on its own single-read 150-cycle Illumina NextSeq 550 flow cell. Turning to the authors' computational methods: The immunoSEQ output contained only junctional sequences without quality scores, so filtering could not match that applied to full-length reads. Sequences were annotated with PyIR, a Python wrapper for IgBLAST v1.9, using IMGT germline references to assign V/J genes and CDR3. Reads with weak V/J assignments (E-value above 1e-6), missing CDR3, stop codons, out-of-frame junctions, or ambiguous translated residues were removed. A V3J clonotype was defined by an identical inferred V gene, J gene, and CDR3 amino acid sequence. The percentage overlap between two repertoires was calculated by dividing the number of shared unique clonotypes by the size of the smaller repertoire. Repertoire richness was assessed with RTK rarefaction, the Chao1 estimator, and Recon v2.1 estimates of unobserved clonotypes. For all TCRbeta clonotypes obtained by the gDNA method from a handful of donors, generation probabilities were computed with OLGA. The table was pulled from immuneACCESS by TCRdb, which kept in-frame rearrangements only. Such tables lose some clones; where checked, under half of the loss comes from unresolved V genes, and the rest has no known cause. V and J calls and clone size are as listed in that table; D and trimming were resolved from the DNA. This sample comprises about 2.1 million clones, under 95% of them detected only once. Of the sample, around 1.7% is held by the ten largest clones.

The sequence derives from a man younger than 30 in good health. Some clones in this sample may be carry-over from other donors' samples. Sequencing was done on a sample of naive CD8+ T cells from PBMCs. Per the publication, the cell subset or site label means: CD45RA+CCR7+.

The nucleotide sequence reads TGTGCCACTCGGGGCGGCGGGGAGCTGTTTTTT. This is translated as CATRGGGELFF. This chain is built from TRBV2 and TRBJ2-2; the D gene is perhaps TRBD1 or TRBD2, as each covers 5 bases. From a lookup of the germline V gene, CDR1 and CDR2 are SNHLY and FYNNEI. The CDR3, from cysteine to phenylalanine, totals 11 residues. The entry retains the CDR3 DNA only, 33 bases that are in frame from base 1. Deletion took 10 bases off V and 7 bases off J, with a span of 10 bases between the germline ends.